Listed here are 8 T cell receptor beta chains from one sample, sequenced in a study of patients and donors after allogeneic stem cell transplantation. From the RT-PCR reads, TCRdb called clonotypes with MiXCR, one entry per CDR3 protein. Among roughly 960,000 distinct CDR3 sequences listed, about a sixth were seen once. The sequencing input was blood, either unsorted or a sorted T cell fraction (not recorded which). Receptor source: a human donor who was either an allogeneic HSCT recipient or a stem cell or donor lymphocyte infusion donor (not recorded which). It is not recorded whose cells these are; they may come from a transplant donor.

V and J are TRBV5-1 and TRBJ2-1; 8 positions agree with TRBD1. The CDR3 sequence is 18 residues long. In germline, CDR1 is SGHRS, CDR2 YFSETQ. Germline trimming cut 4 bases from V and 0 bases from J; bases unmatched to any gene: 12. The DNA of the CDR3 is TGCGCCAGCAGCCGTCCCGGGACAGGAAGCTTCTCCTACAATGAGCAGTTCTTC. Translated: CASSRPGTGSFSYNEQFF.

V usage is TRBV5-1 and J usage is TRBJ2-6; possibly TRBD1 for D (6 bases). CDR3 length: 20 amino acids. In germline, CDR1 is SGHRS, CDR2 YFSETQ. Trimming removed 0 bases from V and 0 bases from J, with 19 bases in between. The CDR3 here is CASSLVHRVISISGANVLTF. CDR3 sequence (DNA): TGCGCCAGCAGCTTGGTGCACAGGGTAATATCGATCTCTGGGGCCAACGTCCTGACTTTC. Filled out from reference TRBV5-1 and TRBJ2-6, the complete variable domain reads KAGVTQTPRYLIKTRGQQVTLSCSPISGHRSVSWYQQTPGQGLQFLFEYFSETQRNKGNFPGRFSGRQFSNSRSEMNVSTLELGDSALYLCASSLVHRVISISGANVLTFGAGSRLTVL.

This clonotype was seen more than once but under ten times. The chain joins TRBV5-6 to TRBJ2-7, with a weak D call TRBD1 (6 bases). The CDR3 covers 14 residues. V was pared by 4 bases and J by 3 bases, with 14 bases between. Germline CDR1 and CDR2: SGHDT and YYEEEE. CDR3 sequence (DNA): TGTGCCAGCAGCGTGGGGGCTAGCATCTACGAGCAGTACTTC. It translates to CASSVGASIYEQYF.

The J gene is TRBJ2-7, the V gene TRBV6-2 or TRBV6-3, with 7 positions matching TRBD2. Germline trimming cut 10 bases from V and 0 bases from J; bases unmatched to any gene: 6. The CDR3 spans 13 residues. CDR1 is MNHEY and CDR2 is SVGEGT in the germline V gene. Here the CDR3 DNA reads TGTGCCACCGCTAGCGGAGTCTCCTACGAGCAGTACTTC. The encoded protein is CATASGVSYEQYF.

This clonotype turned up a few times. The V call is TRBV6-5, the J call TRBJ1-2; D might be TRBD1 (6 bases). Germline values: CDR1 MNHEY, CDR2 SVGAGI. This CDR3 has 12 amino acids. The V end lost 5 bases, the J end lost 8 bases, and 12 bases lay between the germline ends. CDR3 sequence: CASSTAGVGYTF. The CDR3 DNA reads TGTGCCAGCAGTACTGCAGGGGTGGGCTACACCTTC.

The chain uses TRBV7-9 and TRBJ1-3, with D uncertain. This CDR3 has 17 amino acids. The germline V gene encodes CDR1 SEHNR and CDR2 FQNEAQ (reference sequence). V lost 3 bases to trimming and J lost 0 bases, with 15 bases between them. For the CDR3, the DNA is TGTGCCAGCAGCTTCCTAGCCCCGGTCCGCTCTGGAAACACCATATATTTT. It codes for CASSFLAPVRSGNTIYF.

The J gene is TRBJ1-1, the V gene TRBV20-1, with D perhaps TRBD1 (5 bases). Trimming pared 0 bases from V and 3 bases from J, leaving 14 bases between. CDR3 length: 15 amino acids. CDR1 is DFQATT and CDR2 is SNEGSKA in the germline V gene (reference sequence). CDR3 in amino acids: CSARDLGGGDTEAFF. Written as DNA, the CDR3 is TGCAGTGCTAGAGATCTGGGGGGAGGCGACACTGAAGCTTTCTTT.

Notes on this clonotype: The CDR3 does not close with the conserved phenylalanine or tryptophan, likely indicating a read error. The chain joins TRBV24-1 to TRBJ1-5; the match to TRBD1 covers 10 bases. CDR3 length: 15 residues. In germline, CDR1 is KGHDR, CDR2 SFDVKD. J gave up 10 bases and V 4 bases, and 9 bases lay outside the gene matches. Here the CDR3 reads CATSDHSTGGEPQHV. As DNA, the CDR3 is TGTGCCACCAGTGACCATTCGACAGGGGGCGAACCCCAGCATGTT.